This T cell receptor (beta chain) is from a study of OX40 agonist ivuxolimab in advanced cancers. Assay used: immunoSEQ multiplex PCR; TCRdb lists only in-frame clones, some missing. The sample carries tens of thousands of clones, 87% recorded once. The table lists this clone with a few counts. The CDR3 sequence is 13 residues long. V lost 7 bases and J lost 6, with 13 bases in between. Per the germline V gene, CDR1 is SNHLY and CDR2 is FYNNEI. The chain has TRBV2 and TRBJ2-1; D is unresolved. This specimen was CD4+ or CD8+ T cells sorted from blood, taken in a trial of the OX40 agonist ivuxolimab. This TCR was sampled from an adult with an advanced solid tumor such as melanoma, head and neck, liver or kidney cancer. The CDR3 DNA reads as TGTGCCAGCAATAGACCTATTGGCAATGAGCAGTTCTTC. It codes for CASNRPIGNEQFF.